The rows below give T cell receptor beta chains drawn from one sample of a study of blood T cell repertoires in COVID-19. Clones were sequenced by immunoSEQ multiplex PCR, and TCRdb holds only the in-frame ones, with some missing. The sample records 260,000 or so clones, less than 85% being singletons. Sequencing was carried out using PBMCs or T cells enriched from blood (not recorded which). Source of these receptors: a woman aged 45-65 years who had recovered from COVID-19. The CDR3 runs from the conserved cysteine through the conserved F or W. The D gene is left open where the match is weak. The size field is filled for only some rows; it gives once, few, many or a size class.

D: TRBD1; V: TRBV29-1; J: TRBJ2-5; size: NA; CDR3: CSVASGTGWETQYF; DNA: TGCAGCGTCGCCTCCGGGACAGGGTGGGAGACCCAGTACTTC
D: TRBD1; V: TRBV3-1/TRBV3-2; J: TRBJ1-6; size: NA; CDR3: CASSPRTGGDSPLHF; DNA: TGTGCCAGCAGCCCACGGACAGGGGGCGATTCACCCCTCCACTTT
D: NA; V: TRBV5-1; J: TRBJ1-6; size: NA; CDR3: CASSLGTSSYNSPLHF; DNA: TGCGCCAGCAGCTTAGGCACTAGCTCCTATAATTCACCCCTCCACTTT
D: NA; V: TRBV13; J: TRBJ2-7; size: NA; CDR3: CASSSAYEQYF; DNA: TGTGCCAGCAGCTCCGCCTACGAGCAGTACTTC
D: TRBD1; V: TRBV9; J: TRBJ1-2; size: NA; CDR3: CASSAGTGETYGYTF; DNA: TGTGCCAGCAGCGCTGGGACAGGGGAGACCTATGGCTACACCTTC
D: NA; V: TRBV6-2/TRBV6-3; J: TRBJ1-5; size: NA; CDR3: CASSYSWGRRSNQPQHF; DNA: TGTGCCAGCAGTTACTCTTGGGGGCGCCGAAGCAATCAGCCCCAGCATTTT
D: NA; V: TRBV11-2; J: TRBJ1-1; size: NA; CDR3: CASGVFTEAFF; DNA: TGTGCCAGCGGAGTCTTCACTGAAGCTTTCTTT
D: NA; V: TRBV6-5; J: TRBJ2-7; size: NA; CDR3: CASRGWGTYIYEQYF; DNA: TGTGCCAGCAGGGGTTGGGGGACTTACATCTACGAGCAGTACTTC
D: NA; V: TRBV5-8; J: TRBJ1-5; size: NA; CDR3: CASSRGGLGNQPQHF; DNA: TGTGCCAGCAGCCGGGGGGGGCTTGGTAATCAGCCCCAGCATTTT
D: NA; V: TRBV19; J: TRBJ1-1; size: few; CDR3: CASSIVLTGITEAFF; DNA: TGTGCCAGTAGTATAGTCCTTACAGGGATCACTGAAGCTTTCTTT
D: TRBD1; V: TRBV4-2; J: TRBJ1-2; size: NA; CDR3: CASSQEVPTGRYGYTF; DNA: TGTGCCAGCAGCCAAGAGGTTCCGACAGGGAGGTATGGCTACACCTTC
D: TRBD2; V: TRBV11-3; J: TRBJ2-1; size: NA; CDR3: CASSDSGKGAEQFF; DNA: TGTGCCAGCAGCGATAGCGGGAAGGGCGCTGAGCAGTTCTTC
D: TRBD2; V: TRBV19; J: TRBJ2-1; size: NA; CDR3: CASSMPGLVDEQFF; DNA: TGTGCCAGTAGTATGCCGGGACTAGTAGACGAGCAGTTCTTC
D: TRBD1; V: TRBV7-9; J: TRBJ1-1; size: NA; CDR3: CASSLAQGADTEAFF; DNA: TGTGCCAGCAGCTTAGCGCAGGGGGCGGACACTGAAGCTTTCTTT
D: TRBD1; V: TRBV7-9; J: TRBJ2-2; size: once; CDR3: CASSSRTGGGTGELFF; DNA: TGTGCCAGCAGCTCCCGGACAGGGGGCGGCACCGGGGAGCTGTTTTTT
D: TRBD1; V: TRBV5-5; J: TRBJ1-2; size: NA; CDR3: CASSSRQGNGYTF; DNA: TGTGCCAGCAGCTCAAGACAGGGGAACGGCTACACCTTC
D: NA; V: TRBV7-8; J: TRBJ1-2; size: few; CDR3: CASSPPQDYGYTF; DNA: TGTGCCAGCAGCCCTCCCCAGGACTATGGCTACACCTTC
D: NA; V: TRBV12-3/TRBV12-4; J: TRBJ1-2; size: NA; CDR3: CASSLNIYGYTF; DNA: TGTGCCAGCAGTTTAAATATTTATGGCTACACCTTC
D: TRBD1; V: TRBV20-1; J: TRBJ2-7; size: few; CDR3: CSASSGGGEQYF; DNA: TGCAGTGCTAGTTCAGGGGGCGGGGAGCAGTACTTC
D: NA; V: TRBV6-2/TRBV6-3; J: TRBJ1-1; size: NA; CDR3: CASSYGQPNTEAFF; DNA: TGTGCCAGCAGTTACGGACAACCGAACACTGAAGCTTTCTTT
D: NA; V: TRBV5-1; J: TRBJ1-3; size: NA; CDR3: CASSLDSNPAGNTIYF; DNA: TGCGCCAGCAGCTTGGACAGCAATCCGGCTGGAAACACCATATATTTT
D: NA; V: TRBV12-2; J: TRBJ1-1; size: NA; CDR3: CASRLARNTEAFF; DNA: TGTGCAAGTCGCTTAGCCAGGAACACTGAAGCTTTCTTT
D: NA; V: TRBV2; J: TRBJ1-2; size: NA; CDR3: CASSADIYVRAGGYTF; DNA: TGTGCCAGCAGTGCCGACATTTATGTCCGCGCGGGTGGCTACACCTTC
D: TRBD1; V: TRBV3-1/TRBV3-2; J: TRBJ1-2; size: NA; CDR3: CASSRRDRGNYGYTF; DNA: TGTGCCAGCAGCCGCCGGGACAGGGGAAACTATGGCTACACCTTC
D: TRBD1; V: TRBV7-3; J: TRBJ2-1; size: NA; CDR3: CASSSTGGREQFF; DNA: TGTGCCAGCAGCTCGACAGGGGGCCGGGAGCAGTTCTTC
D: TRBD2; V: TRBV6-1; J: TRBJ2-7; size: NA; CDR3: CASSENRRGGPYYEQYF; DNA: TGTGCCAGCAGTGAAAATCGTCGGGGGGGACCATACTACGAGCAGTACTTC
D: TRBD2; V: TRBV12-5; J: TRBJ2-3; size: NA; CDR3: CASGLVHGGALDTQYF; DNA: TGTGCTAGTGGTTTGGTACACGGGGGGGCTTTAGATACGCAGTATTTT
D: NA; V: TRBV7-2; J: TRBJ2-2; size: NA; CDR3: CASSPYTGLSGELFF; DNA: TGTGCCAGCAGCCCATATACAGGGCTATCCGGGGAGCTGTTTTTT
D: TRBD1; V: TRBV7-9; J: TRBJ2-7; size: NA; CDR3: CASSHGDRLSYEQYF; DNA: TGTGCCAGCAGCCATGGGGACAGACTCTCCTACGAGCAGTACTTC
D: NA; V: TRBV19; J: TRBJ1-5; size: NA; CDR3: CASSTTGTYGNQPQHF; DNA: TGTGCCAGTAGTACCACAGGGACATACGGCAATCAGCCCCAGCATTTT
D: TRBD2; V: TRBV5-1; J: TRBJ2-3; size: NA; CDR3: CASSLVSGGVDTQYF; DNA: TGCGCCAGCAGCTTGGTTAGCGGGGGCGTAGATACGCAGTATTTT
D: NA; V: TRBV5-1; J: TRBJ1-1; size: NA; CDR3: CASSLASRENTEAFF; DNA: TGCGCCAGCAGCTTGGCCTCACGAGAGAACACTGAAGCTTTCTTT
D: NA; V: TRBV9; J: TRBJ2-1; size: NA; CDR3: CASSVAAESYNEQFF; DNA: TGTGCCAGCAGCGTAGCCGCTGAGTCCTACAATGAGCAGTTCTTC
D: NA; V: TRBV6-2/TRBV6-3; J: TRBJ2-7; size: once; CDR3: CASSPGLGLPTYEQYF; DNA: TGTGCCAGCAGCCCTGGATTGGGACTCCCTACCTACGAGCAGTACTTC
D: TRBD1; V: TRBV5-4; J: TRBJ2-7; size: NA; CDR3: CASSLGGQGAMGEQYF; DNA: TGTGCCAGCAGCTTGGGGGGACAGGGGGCAATGGGCGAGCAGTACTTC
D: NA; V: TRBV15; J: TRBJ2-2; size: NA; CDR3: CATSRSGGTGELFF; DNA: TGTGCCACCAGCAGATCAGGAGGAACCGGGGAGCTGTTTTTT
D: TRBD1; V: TRBV2; J: TRBJ2-4; size: NA; CDR3: CASSEAGTGLKNIQYF; DNA: TGTGCCAGCAGTGAAGCCGGGACAGGCCTTAAAAACATTCAGTACTTC